This T cell receptor beta chain originates from a study of STAT5B mutations in CD4+ large granular lymphocyte leukemia. Only one count was recorded for this clone. Its antigen is currently unknown. This was a survey-level run. The data were produced by immunoSEQ multiplex PCR, yet TCRdb's version contains in-frame clones alone and is incomplete. The repertoire has more than 40,000 clones, about four fifths of them found once; the top ten carry 0.35%. V lost 4 bases and J lost 4, with 15 bases in between. Germline values: CDR1 SGDLS, CDR2 YYNGEE. The CDR3 runs to 15 residues. Study-level results: About 24% of private leukemic clonotypes occurred rarely in other patients' non-leukemic repertoires. Top patient clones used TRBV06 genes more often: 8/27 versus 2/35 in controls. Data were not HLA-matched across samples.

The chain has TRBV9 and TRBJ1-3, with a weak D call TRBD1 (6 bases). Sequenced sample: CD4+ T cells from blood buffy coats. This clonotype was obtained from a human donor in good health. DNA of the CDR3: TGTGCCAGCAGCACCCGAGACAGGAGGGGAAACACCATATATTTT. As protein: CASSTRDRRGNTIYF.